One sample yielded the 20 T cell receptor beta chains listed below, sequenced in a study of blood T cell repertoires in COVID-19. Method: immunoSEQ multiplex PCR; TCRdb's copy keeps in-frame clones and lacks some. The table lists about 280,000 clones, about four fifths of them singletons. The sample consisted of peripheral blood. The receptors here all came from a woman aged 45-60 years who had recovered from COVID-19.

The genes are TRBV5-1 and TRBJ2-1, with 14 bases fitting TRBD2. Germline trimming cut 7 bases from V and 8 bases from J; bases unmatched to any gene: 11. Germline-derived CDR1 and CDR2 are SGHRS and YFSETQ. The CDR3 is made up of 16 amino acids. The CDR3 spells CASRNGLAGGRDEQFF. The CDR3 DNA reads as TGCGCCAGCCGGAATGGACTAGCGGGAGGCCGGGATGAGCAGTTCTTC.

The V gene is TRBV5-4, the J gene TRBJ1-2; D perhaps matches TRBD1 (5 bases). Trimming cost V 4 bases and J 0 bases, with 13 bases left between them. The germline V gene encodes CDR1 SGHNT and CDR2 YYREEE (reference sequence). The CDR3 consists of 15 residues. In DNA, the CDR3 is TGTGCCAGCAGCCCGCCCACAGGCACTAACTATGGCTACACCTTC. Its translation: CASSPPTGTNYGYTF. Drawing the rest from reference TRBV5-4 and TRBJ1-2, the complete variable domain is ETGVTQSPTHLIKTRGQQVTLRCSSQSGHNTVSWYQQALGQGPQFIFQYYREEENGRGNFPPRFSGLQFPNYSSELNVNALELDDSALYLCASSPPTGTNYGYTFGSGTRLTVV.

J is TRBJ2-3 and V is TRBV7-2, with TRBD2 identical over 8 bases. J lost 2 bases, V lost 5 bases, and 12 bases had no gene match. This CDR3 contains 17 residues. Germline values: CDR1 SGHTA, CDR2 FQGNSA. CDR3 coding DNA: TGTGCCAGCAGCGCTAATAGCGGGGCCTTCCCCACAGATACGCAGTATTTT. Translating gives CASSANSGAFPTDTQYF.

The chain has TRBV15 and TRBJ1-5; tentatively, D is TRBD1 (5 bases). Germline CDR1 and CDR2: LNHNV and YYDKDF (reference sequence). V was cut by 0 bases and J by 9 bases, with 6 bases left in between. This CDR3 spans 12 amino acids. The CDR3 spells CATSRDRGPQHF. Here the CDR3 DNA reads TGTGCCACCAGCAGAGATAGGGGGCCCCAGCATTTT.

The J gene is TRBJ2-2, the V gene TRBV27; 8 nucleotides match TRBD2. Trimming at V came to 6 bases and at J to 5 bases, leaving 11 bases not matched to a gene. The CDR3 runs to 16 residues. The V gene's germline CDR1 is MNHEY and CDR2 SMNVEV (reference sequence). The chain's CDR3 is CASRPRGGFVTGELFF. The CDR3 nucleotides read TGTGCCAGCAGACCCCGGGGGGGCTTTGTAACCGGGGAGCTGTTTTTT.

There are a few counts of this clone. The chain couples TRBV28 to TRBJ1-4, with 10 positions matching TRBD1. J lost 3 bases, V lost 5 bases, and 9 bases had no gene match. The germline V gene has CDR1 MDHEN and CDR2 SYDVKM. This CDR3 contains 17 residues. The CDR3 sequence: CASSLDRGRDPNEKLFF. As DNA, the CDR3 is TGTGCCAGCAGTCTTGACAGGGGGCGCGATCCTAATGAAAAACTGTTTTTT.

A remark on this clone: The germline gene is not matched at one end of the junction; a read error may be the cause. The V and J genes are TRBV25-1 and TRBJ2-1; a weak D match, TRBD2 (5 bases). Germline-derived CDR1 and CDR2 are MGHDK and SYGVNS. This CDR3 is 11 amino acids long. The CDR3 coding sequence is TGTGCCAGCAGTTTCGGGAATGATCAGTTCTTC. Translating it yields CASSFGNDQFF.

The chain is built from TRBV12-5 and TRBJ2-3; the D is unclear. This CDR3 contains 14 residues. Germline assignment: CDR1 LGHNT and CDR2 FRNRAP. V was clipped by 6 bases and J by 2 bases, with 12 bases between them. The CDR3, as DNA: TGTGCTAGTGGCTCCCAGGCCTCCACAGATACGCAGTATTTT. The encoded protein is CASGSQASTDTQYF.

This clone showed up many times. The chain has TRBV5-1 and TRBJ1-1; 7 bases align to TRBD1. Germline CDR1 and CDR2: SGHRS and YFSETQ. The J segment lost 4 bases and the V segment lost 1 base, leaving 7 bases of the junction unmatched. This CDR3 region has 15 residues. The CDR3 DNA reads as TGCGCCAGCAGCTTGAGTCAGGGGGTCGGCACTGAAGCTTTCTTT. Amino acid sequence: CASSLSQGVGTEAFF.

This clone was counted a few times. The chain couples TRBV21-1 to TRBJ2-1; TRBD2 is the table's D call and was not checked against the DNA. TRBV21-1 is described as a pseudogene. The length of the CDR3 is 16 residues. The CDR3 coding sequence is TGTGCCAGCATTCCACGGGGGGGCCGAGTTTACAATGAGCAGTTCTTC. The encoded protein is CASIPRGGRVYNEQFF.

The rearrangement uses TRBV6-5 and TRBJ2-1; possibly TRBD1 for D (6 bases). CDR3 size: 14 residues. The V end was cut by 8 bases, the J end by 0 bases, with 11 bases between. Germline CDR1 is MNHEY and CDR2 is SVGAGI. CDR3 amino acids: CASFGGSSYNEQFF. The CDR3 DNA reads TGTGCCAGCTTTGGGGGCAGCTCCTACAATGAGCAGTTCTTC.

The CDR3 DNA is TGTGCCAGCAGCCCGGGGGGCGGGAGGGGTGTAGGGCAGTTCTTC. Protein sequence: CASSPGGGRGVGQFF. The chain uses TRBV7-2 and TRBJ2-1; TRBD2 agrees at 9 bases. CDR3 length: 15 amino acids. With 5 bases clipped from V and 12 bases from J, the junction kept 14 bases outside the gene matches. The germline gives CDR1 SGHTA, CDR2 FQGNSA.

The V call is TRBV18, the J call TRBJ2-7; 10 bases map to TRBD1. With 3 bases clipped from V and 1 base from J, the junction kept 12 bases outside the gene matches. The CDR3 sequence is 18 residues long. The germline CDR1 and CDR2 sequences are KGHSH and LQKENI. CDR3 in amino acids: CASSPLPGQGRESYEQYF. DNA for the CDR3: TGTGCCAGCTCACCGCTACCGGGACAGGGGAGGGAGTCCTACGAGCAGTACTTC.

This chain joins TRBV30 and TRBJ1-4, with 7 nucleotides matching TRBD1. In germline, CDR1 is GTSNPN, CDR2 SVGIG (reference sequence). The ends lost 4 bases at V and 4 bases at J; junction bases unmatched: 3. The CDR3 spans 13 residues. The CDR3 nucleotides are TGTGCCTGGATGAGACAGGGTAATGAAAAACTGTTTTTT. It codes for CAWMRQGNEKLFF.

This clone has only a few counts. This chain uses TRBV2 with TRBJ2-7, with 8 bases matching TRBD1. Germline assignment: CDR1 SNHLY and CDR2 FYNNEI. This CDR3 spans 15 amino acids. V lost 8 bases and J lost 0; bases outside the gene matches: 9. CDR3 protein: CASGSGTGLSYEQYF. In DNA, the CDR3 is TGTGCCAGCGGCTCCGGGACAGGACTCTCCTACGAGCAGTACTTC.

The chain has TRBV5-4 and TRBJ2-3; 7 bases are shared with TRBD1. This CDR3 has 15 amino acids. V lost 4 bases to trimming and J lost 5 bases; unmatched junction nucleotides: 10. Germline CDR1 reads SGHNT; CDR2 reads YYREEE (reference sequence). CDR3 nucleotide sequence: TGTGCCAGCAGCCAAAGACAGGGTCTGGGAGATACGCAGTATTTT. This encodes CASSQRQGLGDTQYF.

This clone was picked up a small number of times. This chain uses TRBV7-9 with TRBJ2-7, with D perhaps matching TRBD1 (6 bases). This CDR3 contains 14 residues. CDR1 and CDR2 (germline): SEHNR, FQNEAQ (reference sequence). V was cut by 5 bases and J by 3 bases, with 14 bases left in between. The CDR3 region is CASSAMGRGYEQYF. CDR3 sequence (DNA): TGTGCCAGCAGCGCCATGGGCAGGGGCTACGAGCAGTACTTC. Full variable domain (rest looked up from reference TRBV7-9 and TRBJ2-7): DTGVSQNPRHKITKRGQNVTFRCDPISEHNRLYWYRQTLGQGPEFLTYFQNEAQLEKSRLLSDRFSAERPKGSFSTLEIQRTEQGDSAMYLCASSAMGRGYEQYFGPGTRLTVT.

This chain links TRBV3-1 (or the pseudogene TRBV3-2) with TRBJ1-2; 7 nucleotides match TRBD1. This CDR3 region has 15 residues. Germline CDR1 reads LGHDT; CDR2 reads YNNKEL (reference sequence). V shed 0 bases and J 4 bases; nucleotides not matched to a gene: 5. The CDR3 region is CASSQDGAGGYGYTF. The DNA for the CDR3 is TGTGCCAGCAGCCAAGACGGGGCAGGGGGCTATGGCTACACCTTC.

This sequence joins TRBV19 and TRBJ2-7; 7 bases agree with TRBD1. The trim removed 5 bases at V and 0 bases at J, leaving 7 bases unmatched. From germline, CDR1 is LNHDA and CDR2 SQIVND (reference sequence). The CDR3 spans 15 residues. CDR3 nucleotides: TGTGCCAGTAGTTTCAGGGGGTCGCCCTCCTACGAGCAGTACTTC. Protein: CASSFRGSPSYEQYF.

The gene calls are TRBV4-3 and TRBJ1-5; tentatively, D is TRBD1 (6 bases). The CDR3 spans 15 residues. Germline V lookup: CDR1 LGHNA, CDR2 YSLEER. The V end lost 1 base, the J end lost 1 base, and 8 bases lay between the germline ends. CDR3 DNA: TGCGCCAGCAGCCAAGTTCAGGGGAGCAATCAGCCCCAGCATTTT. Protein product: CASSQVQGSNQPQHF.